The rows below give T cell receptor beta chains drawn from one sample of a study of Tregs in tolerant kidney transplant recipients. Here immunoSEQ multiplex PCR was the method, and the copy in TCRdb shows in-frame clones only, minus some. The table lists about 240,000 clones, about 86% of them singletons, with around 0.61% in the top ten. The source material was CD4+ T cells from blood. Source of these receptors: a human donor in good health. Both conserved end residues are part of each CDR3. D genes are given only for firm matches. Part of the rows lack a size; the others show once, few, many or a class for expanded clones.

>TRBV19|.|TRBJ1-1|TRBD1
CAGSDRVNTEAFF
TGTGCCGGATCCGACAGGGTGAACACTGAAGCTTTCTTT
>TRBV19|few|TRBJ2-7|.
CASSISRLGEQYF
TGTGCCAGTAGTATATCCCGTCTGGGAGAGCAGTACTTC
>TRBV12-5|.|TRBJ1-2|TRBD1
CASGRDRVDYGYTF
TGTGCTAGTGGCCGTGACAGGGTGGACTATGGCTACACCTTC
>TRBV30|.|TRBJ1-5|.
CAWSGQGNQPQHF
TGTGCCTGGAGTGGACAGGGCAATCAGCCCCAGCATTTT
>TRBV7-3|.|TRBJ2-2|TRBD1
CASSLGTGVTGELFF
TGTGCCAGCAGCTTAGGGACAGGGGTCACCGGGGAGCTGTTTTTT
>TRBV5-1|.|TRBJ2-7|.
CASSLVGGPEQYF
TGCGCCAGCAGCTTGGTTGGGGGACCGGAGCAGTACTTC
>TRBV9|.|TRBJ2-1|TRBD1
CASSPSGTGGIWQFF
TGTGCCAGCAGCCCGTCAGGGACAGGGGGAATTTGGCAGTTCTTC
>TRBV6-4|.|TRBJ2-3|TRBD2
CASRSGGAEDTQYF
TGTGCCAGCAGGAGCGGGGGGGCCGAAGATACGCAGTATTTT
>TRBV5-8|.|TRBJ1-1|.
CASSLQGHGNTEAFF
TGTGCCAGCAGCTTGCAGGGCCACGGGAACACTGAAGCTTTCTTT
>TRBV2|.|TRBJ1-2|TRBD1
CASTQVGTGLNYGYTF
TGTGCCAGCACCCAAGTGGGGACAGGGCTTAACTATGGCTACACCTTC
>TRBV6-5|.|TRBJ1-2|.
CASSSPGRYGYTF
TGTGCCAGCAGCTCTCCGGGACGGTATGGCTACACCTTC
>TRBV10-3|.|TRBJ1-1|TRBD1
CAIADRINTEAFF
TGTGCCATCGCGGACAGGATAAACACTGAAGCTTTCTTT
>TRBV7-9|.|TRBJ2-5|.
CASSLGGGQETQYF
TGTGCCAGCAGCTTAGGAGGGGGGCAAGAGACCCAGTACTTC
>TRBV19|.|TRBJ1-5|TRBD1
CASSSSQGARGQPQHF
TGTGCCAGTAGTAGCTCGCAGGGGGCGCGGGGTCAGCCCCAGCATTTT
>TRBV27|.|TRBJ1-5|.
CASSLYGGRGHQPQHF
TGTGCCAGCAGTTTATATGGCGGACGAGGGCATCAGCCCCAGCATTTT
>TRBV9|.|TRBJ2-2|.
CASSAATNTGELFF
TGTGCCAGCAGCGCTGCTACAAACACCGGGGAGCTGTTTTTT
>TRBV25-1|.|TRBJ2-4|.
CASSEPTVNIQYF
TGTGCCAGCAGTGAACCGACAGTAAACATTCAGTACTTC
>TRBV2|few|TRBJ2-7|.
CASRPSYEQYF
TGTGCCAGCAGGCCATCCTACGAGCAGTACTTC
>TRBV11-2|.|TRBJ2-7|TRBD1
CASSSLTGVVDEQYF
TGTGCCAGCAGCTCACTGACAGGGGTTGTTGACGAGCAGTACTTC
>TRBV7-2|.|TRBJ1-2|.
CASSSRGLIYGYTF
TGTGCCAGCAGCTCCCGAGGCCTGATCTATGGCTACACCTTC
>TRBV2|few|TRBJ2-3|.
CASSDLGLEGTDTQYF
TGTGCCAGCAGTGATTTGGGGCTGGAGGGCACAGATACGCAGTATTTT
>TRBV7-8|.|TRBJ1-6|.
CASSLRIDSPLHF
TGTGCCAGCAGCTTAAGGATAGATTCACCCCTCCACTTT
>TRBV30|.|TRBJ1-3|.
CAWSVGRSSGNTIYF
TGTGCCTGGAGTGTGGGCAGGAGCTCTGGAAACACCATATATTTT
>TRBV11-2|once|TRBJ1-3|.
CASSLGGGNTIYF
TGTGCCAGCAGCTTAGGGGGCGGAAACACCATATATTTT
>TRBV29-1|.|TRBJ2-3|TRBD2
CSVAPVSGGVPDTQYF
TGCAGCGTAGCCCCTGTTTCGGGGGGGGTCCCAGATACGCAGTATTTT
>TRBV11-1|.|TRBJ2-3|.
CASSFQGFATDTQYF
TGTGCCAGCAGCTTTCAGGGGTTCGCCACAGATACGCAGTATTTT
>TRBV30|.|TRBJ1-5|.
CAWSRDSNQPQHF
TGTGCCTGGAGTAGGGACAGCAATCAGCCCCAGCATTTT